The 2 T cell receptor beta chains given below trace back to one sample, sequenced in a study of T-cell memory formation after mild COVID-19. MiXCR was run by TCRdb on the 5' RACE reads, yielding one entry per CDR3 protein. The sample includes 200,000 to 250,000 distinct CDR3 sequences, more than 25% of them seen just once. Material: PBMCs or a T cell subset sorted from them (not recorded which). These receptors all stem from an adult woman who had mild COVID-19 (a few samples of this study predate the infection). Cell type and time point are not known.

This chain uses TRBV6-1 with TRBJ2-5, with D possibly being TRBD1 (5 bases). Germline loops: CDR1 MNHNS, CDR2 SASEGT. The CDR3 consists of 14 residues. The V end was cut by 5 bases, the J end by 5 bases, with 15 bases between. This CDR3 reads CASSTGRGSETQYF. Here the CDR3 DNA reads TGTGCCAGCAGTACCGGTAGGGGCTCGGAGACCCAGTACTTC.

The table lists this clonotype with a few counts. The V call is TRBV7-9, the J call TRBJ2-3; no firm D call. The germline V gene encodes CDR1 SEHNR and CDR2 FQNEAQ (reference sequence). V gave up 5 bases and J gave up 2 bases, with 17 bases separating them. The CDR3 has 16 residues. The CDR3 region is CASSPRVEMATDTQYF. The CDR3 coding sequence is TGTGCCAGCAGCCCCCGGGTGGAGATGGCCACAGATACGCAGTATTTT.